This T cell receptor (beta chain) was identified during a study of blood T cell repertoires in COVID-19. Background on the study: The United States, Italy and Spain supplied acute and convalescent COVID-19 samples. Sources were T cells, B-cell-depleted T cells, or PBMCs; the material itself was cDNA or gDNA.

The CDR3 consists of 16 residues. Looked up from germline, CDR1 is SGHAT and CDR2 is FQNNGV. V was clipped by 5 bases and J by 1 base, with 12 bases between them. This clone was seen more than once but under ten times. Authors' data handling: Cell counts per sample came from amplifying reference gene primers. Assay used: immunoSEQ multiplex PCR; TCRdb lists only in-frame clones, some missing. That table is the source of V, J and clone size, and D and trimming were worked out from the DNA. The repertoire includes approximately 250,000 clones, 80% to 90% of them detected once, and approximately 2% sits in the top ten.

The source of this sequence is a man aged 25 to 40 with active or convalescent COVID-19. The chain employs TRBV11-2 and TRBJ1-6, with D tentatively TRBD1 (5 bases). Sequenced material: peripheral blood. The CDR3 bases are TGTGCCAGCAGCCCCACGCGGGGGTCCTATAATTCACCCCTCCACTTT. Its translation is CASSPTRGSYNSPLHF.